These T cell receptor beta chains were read from a single sample in a study of pediatric ulcerative colitis. Libraries were prepared by immunoSEQ multiplex PCR; TCRdb keeps only in-frame clonotypes and omits some of them. The top ten hold less than 20% of the sample, which has fewer than 25,000 clones, over 60% seen once. The sample consisted of gut tissue. These TCRs come from a boy aged 5-17 years with severe ulcerative colitis. The CDR3 runs from the conserved cysteine through the conserved F or W. D genes are given only for firm matches. Where a row states a size, it is once, few, many or the class of an expanded clone; other rows omit it.

abundance	v_gene	j_gene	d_gene	CDR3aa	CDR3nt
NA	TRBV30	TRBJ2-1	NA	CAWSVAKGYYNEQFF	TGTGCCTGGAGTGTAGCGAAGGGATACTACAATGAGCAGTTCTTC
few	TRBV5-6	TRBJ2-2	NA	CASSLGSLVLFPGELFF	TGTGCCAGCAGCTTGGGGTCGCTAGTTCTGTTCCCCGGGGAGCTGTTTTTT
medium-sized	TRBV19	TRBJ1-1	TRBD1	CASSISGTGGGTEAFF	TGTGCCAGTAGTATCTCCGGGACAGGGGGAGGCACTGAAGCTTTCTTT
NA	TRBV27	TRBJ2-7	TRBD1	CASRSAGTAYEQYF	TGTGCCAGCAGATCCGCCGGGACAGCCTACGAGCAGTACTTC
NA	TRBV27	TRBJ1-6	NA	CASSLIGAGPLSPLHF	TGTGCCAGCAGTTTAATAGGGGCCGGGCCGCTTTCACCCCTCCACTTT
NA	TRBV11-2	TRBJ2-3	NA	CASSLIGGASTDTQYF	TGTGCCAGCAGCTTAATCGGCGGGGCTAGCACAGATACGCAGTATTTT
few	TRBV9	TRBJ2-2	TRBD2	CASSPEHGGGTRELFF	TGTGCCAGCAGCCCCGAGCATGGCGGAGGGACTAGGGAGCTGTTTTTT
NA	TRBV4-1	TRBJ2-5	NA	CASSRTLLDLRETQYF	TGCGCCAGCAGCCGAACTTTACTAGATCTTAGGGAGACCCAGTACTTC
once	TRBV4-3	TRBJ2-2	NA	CASSPNALGTGELFF	TGCGCCAGCAGCCCAAATGCTTTAGGCACCGGGGAGCTGTTTTTT
NA	TRBV7-2	TRBJ2-7	NA	CASSLATYLFGQYF	TGTGCCAGCAGCTTAGCCACCTACTTGTTTGGGCAGTACTTC
NA	TRBV5-1	TRBJ1-3	NA	CASSEGDNNSGNTIYF	TGCGCCAGCAGCGAAGGAGACAACAACTCTGGAAACACCATATATTTT
NA	TRBV6-5	TRBJ2-2	NA	CASSSPLATGELFF	TGTGCCAGCAGTTCACCCCTAGCTACCGGGGAGCTGTTTTTT
NA	TRBV7-6	TRBJ1-2	NA	CASSLTPDRVTDGYTF	TGTGCCAGCAGCTTGACCCCGGACAGAGTTACCGATGGCTACACCTTC
NA	TRBV11-2	TRBJ2-5	NA	CASSDRGRGQGETQYF	TGTGCCAGCAGCGATAGGGGAAGGGGCCAGGGCGAGACCCAGTACTTC
NA	TRBV19	TRBJ1-2	NA	CASSIPGYGYTF	TGTGCCAGTAGTATTCCCGGCTATGGCTACACCTTC
NA	TRBV13	TRBJ1-2	NA	CASSRDGRNYGYTF	TGTGCCAGCAGCCGGGACGGTCGGAACTATGGCTACACCTTC
NA	TRBV23-1	TRBJ1-6	TRBD1	CASNRTGANSPLHF	TGCGCCAGCAATAGGACAGGGGCGAATTCACCCCTCCACTTT
NA	TRBV9	TRBJ2-1	NA	CASSVEIAREQFF	TGTGCCAGCAGCGTAGAAATAGCACGGGAGCAGTTCTTC
once	TRBV6-5	TRBJ2-2	NA	CASRVANTGELFF	TGTGCCAGCAGGGTAGCGAACACCGGGGAGCTGTTTTTT
NA	TRBV11-3	TRBJ2-7	NA	CASSLRLSYEQYF	TGTGCCAGCAGCTTACGCTTATCCTACGAGCAGTACTTC
NA	TRBV30	TRBJ1-1	NA	CAWNRPRDNTEAFF	TGTGCCTGGAACCGCCCGCGGGATAACACTGAAGCTTTCTTT
NA	TRBV18	TRBJ1-2	NA	CASSLNHKDGYTF	TGTGCCAGCTCACTAAATCACAAGGATGGCTACACCTTC
NA	TRBV29-1	TRBJ1-2	TRBD1	CSVPTGDYGYTF	TGCAGCGTCCCGACAGGGGACTATGGCTACACCTTC
NA	TRBV7-9	TRBJ2-7	NA	CASSRLEGRPYEQYF	TGTGCCAGCAGCCGGTTGGAGGGTAGGCCCTACGAGCAGTACTTC
once	TRBV7-9	TRBJ1-4	NA	CASSSGRQFNEKLFF	TGTGCCAGCAGCTCAGGTAGACAGTTCAATGAAAAACTGTTTTTT
NA	TRBV6-5	TRBJ2-5	NA	CASSYYGSQETQYF	TGTGCCAGCAGTTACTACGGCAGCCAAGAGACCCAGTACTTC
few	TRBV7-8	TRBJ2-7	NA	CASSFRQGDEQYF	TGTGCCAGCAGCTTCAGACAAGGGGACGAGCAGTACTTC
NA	TRBV30	TRBJ1-2	TRBD1	CACSRDRVGTLF	TGTGCCTGTTCCCGGGACAGGGTTGGAACTCTCTTC
NA	TRBV5-1	TRBJ2-3	TRBD2	CASSSMVAGGSDTQYF	TGCGCCAGCAGCTCCATGGTAGCGGGGGGTTCCGATACGCAGTATTTT
NA	TRBV25-1	TRBJ2-7	NA	CASSPPGSSYEQYF	TGTGCCAGCAGCCCCCCGGGCAGCTCCTACGAGCAGTACTTC
NA	TRBV28	TRBJ1-1	TRBD1	CASSRQGYTEAFF	TGTGCCAGCAGTCGACAGGGCTACACTGAAGCTTTCTTT
once	TRBV4-2	TRBJ1-2	TRBD1	CASSQDYGQGDYGYTF	TGTGCCAGCAGCCAAGATTATGGACAGGGGGACTATGGCTACACCTTC
NA	TRBV4-1	TRBJ1-2	TRBD1	CASSPVGTGAYGYTF	TGCGCCAGCAGCCCGGTGGGGACAGGGGCTTATGGCTACACCTTC
few	TRBV6-1	TRBJ2-2	NA	CASSTGTETGELFF	TGTGCCAGCAGTACCGGGACCGAAACCGGGGAGCTGTTTTTT
NA	TRBV2	TRBJ2-3	NA	CASSEALRYF	TGTGCCAGCAGTGAAGCCCTAAGGTATTTT
NA	TRBV5-1	TRBJ1-6	TRBD1	CASSLKGQGGSPLHF	TGCGCCAGCAGCTTGAAAGGACAGGGAGGTTCACCCCTCCACTTT
NA	TRBV13	TRBJ2-1	TRBD2	CASSPRLAGGSSYNEQFF	TGTGCCAGCAGCCCTAGACTAGCGGGGGGCTCCTCTTACAATGAGCAGTTCTTC
NA	TRBV5-1	TRBJ2-7	NA	CASSLGTPSSYEQYF	TGCGCCAGCAGCTTGGGGACTCCCAGCTCCTACGAGCAGTACTTC
NA	TRBV6-5	TRBJ1-3	NA	CASMVGPLSGNTIYF	TGTGCCAGCATGGTGGGTCCCCTCTCTGGAAACACCATATATTTT
NA	TRBV18	TRBJ2-7	NA	CASSPTGTYEQYF	TGTGCCAGCTCACCTACGGGAACCTACGAGCAGTACTTC
NA	TRBV4-2	TRBJ1-1	NA	CASSPPRRGSMMNTEAFF	TGTGCCAGCAGCCCGCCGCGGAGGGGTTCGATGATGAACACTGAAGCTTTCTTT
few	TRBV4-3	TRBJ1-6	NA	CASSQDWGTNSPLHF	TGCGCCAGCAGCCAAGATTGGGGGACAAATTCACCCCTCCACTTT
few	TRBV19	TRBJ2-2	NA	CASTPRLNTGELFF	TGTGCCAGTACCCCCCGACTGAACACCGGGGAGCTGTTTTTT
NA	TRBV29-1	TRBJ2-1	NA	CSVVLIGAFLSNEQFF	TGCAGCGTTGTTCTTATTGGGGCTTTTTTGTCGAATGAGCAGTTCTTC
NA	TRBV7-8	TRBJ2-5	TRBD1	CASVWGQAAQETQYF	TGTGCCAGCGTGTGGGGACAGGCAGCCCAAGAGACCCAGTACTTC
NA	TRBV6-5	TRBJ1-5	TRBD1	CASSRGRWGNQPQHF	TGTGCCAGCAGCAGGGGGCGCTGGGGCAATCAGCCCCAGCATTTT